Each of the 22 T cell receptor beta chains below was sequenced from the same sample in a study of CD8+ T cells in alopecia areata. It was cDNA, reverse transcribed from extracted RNA, that served as the sequencing template. Clones were sequenced by immunoSEQ multiplex PCR, and TCRdb holds only the in-frame ones, with some missing. There are 90,000 to 150,000 clones in the sample; approximately 60% occur only once, and 2.8% lies in the top ten. Sequencing was carried out using CD4+ T cells sorted from blood. These receptors were collected from a human donor in good health.

The chain combines TRBV10-3 with TRBJ2-2; no reliable D call. The CDR3 loop spans 13 amino acids. V shed 6 bases and J shed 6 bases, with 11 bases lying between them. The germline gives CDR1 ENHRY, CDR2 SYGVKD. In nucleotides, the CDR3 is TGTGCCATCAGGCAACCCGAACCCGGGGAGCTGTTTTTT. As protein: CAIRQPEPGELFF.

This clone has more than one count but fewer than ten. V usage is TRBV2 and J usage is TRBJ1-2, with TRBD1 as a possible D gene (5 bases). The CDR3 covers 14 residues. Between the trimmed V and J ends, which lost 5 bases and 2 bases, there was a span of 12 bases. The V gene's germline CDR1 is SNHLY and CDR2 FYNNEI. Here the CDR3 DNA reads TGTGCCAGCAGTAATGGGCAGGGAAACTATGGCTACACCTTC. Its translation is CASSNGQGNYGYTF.

This chain links TRBV14 with TRBJ2-7; no clear D gene. Trimming took off 2 bases at V and 3 bases at J, with 8 bases between the two ends. Germline CDR1 is SGHDN and CDR2 is FVKESK. The CDR3 length is 13 residues. The CDR3 coding sequence is TGTGCCAGCAGCCAAAGAATAGGCTACGAGCAGTACTTC. Its translation is CASSQRIGYEQYF.

The rearrangement joins TRBV29-1 to TRBJ1-1, with 10 positions matching TRBD1. V lost 1 base and J lost 3; bases outside the gene matches: 5. The V gene's germline CDR1 is SQVTM and CDR2 ANQGSEA. The CDR3 runs to 15 residues. The CDR3 DNA reads as TGCAGCGTTGAAGGGACAGGGGGTCGATACACTGAAGCTTTCTTT. This sequence encodes CSVEGTGGRYTEAFF.

The chain combines TRBV27 with TRBJ1-2; possible D gene TRBD1, 5 bases. Germline assignment: CDR1 MNHEY and CDR2 SMNVEV (reference sequence). Trimming removed 5 bases at V and 4 bases at J, with 14 bases between. The CDR3 spans 14 residues. The CDR3 DNA sequence: TGTGCCAGCAGTGTGATCTTCGGGGCCTATGGCTACACCTTC. Protein sequence: CASSVIFGAYGYTF.

CDR3 in DNA: TGCAGCGTGGACACTACAGGGACAGCCACTGAAGCTTTCTTT. The encoded protein is CSVDTTGTATEAFF. The rearrangement links TRBV29-1 to TRBJ1-1, with 7 bases that match TRBD1. Germline V gene sequence: CDR1 SQVTM, CDR2 ANQGSEA. The CDR3 contains 14 residues. V shed 6 bases and J 4 bases; nucleotides not matched to a gene: 11.

This clone came up a few times. The chain combines TRBV7-8 with TRBJ1-2; D remains unclear. Trimming cost V 1 base and J 6 bases, with 18 bases left between them. The CDR3 runs to 16 residues. CDR1 and CDR2 (germline): SGHVS, FQNEAQ. The CDR3 DNA follows: TGTGCCAGCAGCTTAGGAGGTCTGGGTGAAGTTCATGGCTACACCTTC. It is translated as CASSLGGLGEVHGYTF.

This sequence joins TRBV29-1 and TRBJ2-5; weak D call: TRBD1 (6 bases). Per the germline V gene, CDR1 is SQVTM and CDR2 is ANQGSEA. This CDR3 has 12 residues. Trimming shortened V by 7 bases and J by 1 base, and 10 bases separated the two germline ends. CDR3 nucleotides: TGCAGCGGACGGGACACCCAAGAGACCCAGTACTTC. Translating gives CSGRDTQETQYF.

The V and J genes are TRBV5-1 and TRBJ1-2; 7 bases fit TRBD1. CDR1 and CDR2 (germline): SGHRS, YFSETQ. Trimming took 3 bases from V and 2 from J; bases not matched to a gene: 1. The CDR3 runs 13 residues. The CDR3 sequence is CASSSQGNYGYTF. CDR3 nucleotides: TGCGCCAGCAGCTCACAGGGGAACTATGGCTACACCTTC.

CDR3 region: CASSEEGNTEAFF. The CDR3 nucleotides are TGTGCCAGCAGTGAGGAGGGAAACACTGAAGCTTTCTTT. The rearrangement uses TRBV2 and TRBJ1-1; D not resolved. The V end was cut by 3 bases, the J end by 2 bases, with 7 bases between. The CDR3 is 13 residues long. CDR1 and CDR2 from the germline V gene are SNHLY and FYNNEI.

A word on this clone: A read error may produce the germline difference seen at one junction end. The sample contains more than one DNA sequence encoding this CDR3. The V gene is TRBV5-1, the J gene TRBJ2-7; D gene uncertain. The length of the CDR3 is 11 residues. Germline CDR1 SGHRS, CDR2 YFSETQ. The CDR3 loop reads CASSLEGEQYF. For the CDR3, the DNA is TGCGCCAGCAGTTTGGAAGGGGAGCAGTACTTC.

The chain uses TRBV6-5 and TRBJ1-3; D may be TRBD1 (5 bases). Trimming removed 6 bases from V and 3 bases from J, with 15 bases in between. Germline V gene data show CDR1 as MNHEY and CDR2 as SVGAGI. The CDR3 spans 15 residues. CDR3 in DNA: TGTGCCAGCAGACAAGACAGCCGCGGTGGAAACACCATATATTTT. Its translation: CASRQDSRGGNTIYF.

The chain recombines TRBV19 with TRBJ2-5; D is unclear. Germline CDR1 reads LNHDA; CDR2 reads SQIVND (reference sequence). This CDR3 spans 13 amino acids. The V end was cut by 6 bases, the J end by 2 bases, with 10 bases between. As DNA, the CDR3 is TGTGCCAGTAGCCAGCAGTCACAAGAGACCCAGTACTTC. Protein sequence: CASSQQSQETQYF.

There are a few counts of this clone. The rearrangement joins TRBV27 to TRBJ2-3; TRBD1 matches at 10 bases. In germline, CDR1 is MNHEY, CDR2 SMNVEV (reference sequence). Germline trimming cut 6 bases from V and 0 bases from J; bases unmatched to any gene: 9. This CDR3 is 17 amino acids long. The CDR3 spells CASRSDRGYTSTDTQYF. CDR3 coding DNA: TGTGCCAGCAGGTCGGACAGGGGGTACACTAGCACAGATACGCAGTATTTT.

This clone came up a few times. The chain combines TRBV30 with TRBJ2-7; 9 bases agree with TRBD1. CDR3 length: 15 amino acids. Unmatched junction bases numbered 3, after V lost 0 bases and J lost 0 bases. CDR1 and CDR2 from the germline V gene are GTSNPN and SVGIG (reference sequence). The chain's CDR3 is CAWSVGTGFSYEQYF. The DNA for the CDR3 is TGTGCCTGGAGTGTAGGGACAGGGTTCTCCTACGAGCAGTACTTC.

This chain connects TRBV9 to TRBJ2-3; no clear D gene. The V end lost 0 bases, the J end lost 0 bases, and 11 bases lay between the germline ends. The CDR3 extends over 16 amino acids. Germline V gives CDR1 SGDLS, CDR2 YYNGEE. CDR3 protein: CASSVAQFVSTDTQYF. The DNA for the CDR3 is TGTGCCAGCAGCGTAGCGCAGTTTGTAAGCACAGATACGCAGTATTTT.

This clone has only a few counts. At one of its ends the junction is not consistent with the germline gene, which may arise from a read error. The CDR3 loop reads CASIGRDPLF. CDR3 coding DNA: TGTGCCAGCATAGGAAGGGACCCGTTATTT. J is TRBJ2-3 and V is TRBV2; D is possibly TRBD1 or TRBD2 (5 bases each). The CDR3 totals 10 residues. Germline V gene sequence: CDR1 SNHLY, CDR2 FYNNEI.

The V gene is TRBV9, the J gene TRBJ2-5; D could derive from TRBD1 or TRBD2 (5 bases each). Germline CDR1 reads SGDLS; CDR2 reads YYNGEE. This CDR3 is 14 amino acids long. Trimming took off 0 bases at V and 5 bases at J, with 11 bases between the two ends. Here the CDR3 DNA reads TGTGCCAGCAGCGTAGGGGGGACCAGGGAGACCCAGTACTTC. This translates into CASSVGGTRETQYF. Looking up the rest from reference TRBV9 and TRBJ2-5 gives the full variable domain: DSGVTQTPKHLITATGQRVTLRCSPRSGDLSVYWYQQSLDQGLQFLIQYYNGEERAKGNILERFSAQQFPDLHSELNLSSLELGDSALYFCASSVGGTRETQYFGPGTRLLVL.

The chain carries TRBV20-1 and TRBJ2-1; tentative D call: TRBD2 (5 bases). V was shortened by 4 bases and J by 5 bases, with 6 bases between the two germline ends. Germline CDR1 reads DFQATT; CDR2 reads SNEGSKA (reference sequence). This CDR3 has 11 residues. This CDR3 reads CSAKRNNEQFF. The CDR3, as DNA: TGCAGTGCTAAGCGGAACAATGAGCAGTTCTTC.

This chain joins TRBV4-1 and TRBJ2-3, with D perhaps matching TRBD2 (7 bases). CDR3 length: 15 amino acids. V was shortened by 0 bases and J by 8 bases, with 15 bases between the two germline ends. CDR1 is MGHRA and CDR2 is YSYEKL in the germline V gene. CDR3 sequence: CASSQDRAGAGTQYF. The CDR3 nucleotides are TGCGCCAGCAGCCAAGATCGGGCGGGGGCCGGTACGCAGTATTTT.

V gene TRBV27 combines with J gene TRBJ1-1; TRBD1 aligns across 10 bases. The CDR3 runs to 15 residues. The V gene end was trimmed by 6 bases and the J gene end by 6 bases; junction bases not matched to a gene: 10. Germline V gene sequence: CDR1 MNHEY, CDR2 SMNVEV (reference sequence). The CDR3 DNA sequence: TGTGCCAGCAGCTTTGACAGGGGGCCCGGGGCTGAAGCTTTCTTT. This translates into CASSFDRGPGAEAFF.

There are a few counts of this clone. V is TRBV30 and J is TRBJ2-7, with 10 bases lining up with TRBD1. The CDR3 spans 14 residues. V was pared by 5 bases and J by 3 bases, with 7 bases of the junction left unmatched. Looked up from germline, CDR1 is GTSNPN and CDR2 is SVGIG (reference sequence). CDR3 amino acids: CAWGSGQGNYEQYF. DNA of the CDR3: TGTGCCTGGGGCTCGGGACAGGGGAACTACGAGCAGTACTTC.